This T cell receptor beta chain was captured by sequencing in a study of T-cell memory formation after mild COVID-19. CDR3 length: 14 amino acids. CDR1 is KGHSH, CDR2 LQKENI, per germline. V was cut by 3 bases and J by 4 bases, with 12 bases left in between. This clonotype was counted many times. A single record per CDR3 protein comes from TCRdb applying MiXCR to the 5' RACE reads. The sample has some 190,000 distinct CDR3 sequences, around 19% seen once. This sequence originates from an adult woman who had mild COVID-19 (a few samples of this study predate the infection). Cell type and time point are not known. Sequencing was carried out using PBMCs or a T cell subset sorted from them (not recorded which). The chain couples TRBV18 to TRBJ1-1; D is possibly TRBD1 (5 bases). CDR3 sequence: CASSPDSVATEAFF. As DNA, the CDR3 is TGTGCCAGCTCACCCGACAGTGTGGCCACTGAAGCTTTCTTT.